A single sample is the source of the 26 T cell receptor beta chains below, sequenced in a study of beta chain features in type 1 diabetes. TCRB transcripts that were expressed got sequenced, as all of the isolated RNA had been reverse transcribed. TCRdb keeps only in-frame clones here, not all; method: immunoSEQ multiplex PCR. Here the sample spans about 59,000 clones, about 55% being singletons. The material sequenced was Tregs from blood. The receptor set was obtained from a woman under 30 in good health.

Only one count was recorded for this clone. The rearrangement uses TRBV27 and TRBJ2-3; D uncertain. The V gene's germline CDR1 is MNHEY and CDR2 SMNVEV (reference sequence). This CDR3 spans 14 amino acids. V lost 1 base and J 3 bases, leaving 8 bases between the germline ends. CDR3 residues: CASSLYPQTDTQYF. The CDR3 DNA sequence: TGTGCCAGCAGTTTATATCCACAAACAGATACGCAGTATTTT.

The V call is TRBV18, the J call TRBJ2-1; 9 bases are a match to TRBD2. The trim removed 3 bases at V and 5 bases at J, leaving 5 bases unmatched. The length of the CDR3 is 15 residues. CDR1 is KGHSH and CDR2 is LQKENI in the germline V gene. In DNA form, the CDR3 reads TGTGCCAGCTCACCCCCGGCGGGAGGGCACAATGAGCAGTTCTTC. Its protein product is CASSPPAGGHNEQFF.

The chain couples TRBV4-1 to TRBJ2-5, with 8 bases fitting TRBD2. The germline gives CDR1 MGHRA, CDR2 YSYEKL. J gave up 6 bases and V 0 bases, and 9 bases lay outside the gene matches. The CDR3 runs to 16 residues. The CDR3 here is CASSQDGSGTLKTQYF. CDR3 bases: TGCGCCAGCAGCCAAGATGGTAGCGGGACTCTGAAGACCCAGTACTTC.

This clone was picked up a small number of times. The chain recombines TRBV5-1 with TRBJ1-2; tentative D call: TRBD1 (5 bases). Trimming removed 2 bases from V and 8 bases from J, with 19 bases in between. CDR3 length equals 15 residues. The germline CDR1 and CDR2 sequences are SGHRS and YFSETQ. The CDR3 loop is CASSFSRAGRGGYTF. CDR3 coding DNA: TGCGCCAGCAGCTTTTCCAGGGCAGGCCGCGGAGGCTACACCTTC.

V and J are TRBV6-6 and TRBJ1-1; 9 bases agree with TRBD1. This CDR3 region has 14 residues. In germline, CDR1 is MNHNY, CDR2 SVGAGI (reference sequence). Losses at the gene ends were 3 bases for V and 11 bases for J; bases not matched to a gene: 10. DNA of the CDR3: TGTGCCAGCAGTTATGCCGGGACAGGGCGAACGGCTTTCTTT. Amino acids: CASSYAGTGRTAFF.

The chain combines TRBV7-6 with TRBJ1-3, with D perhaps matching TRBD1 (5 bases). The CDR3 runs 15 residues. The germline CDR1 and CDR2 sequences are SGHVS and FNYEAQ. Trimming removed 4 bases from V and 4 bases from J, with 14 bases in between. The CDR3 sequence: CASSWSSGRGNTIYF. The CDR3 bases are TGTGCCAGCAGCTGGAGTTCAGGGCGAGGAAACACCATATATTTT.

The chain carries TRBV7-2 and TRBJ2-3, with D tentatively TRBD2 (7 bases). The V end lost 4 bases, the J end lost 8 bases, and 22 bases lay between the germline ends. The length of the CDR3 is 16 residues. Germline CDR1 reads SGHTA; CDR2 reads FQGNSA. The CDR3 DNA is TGTGCCAGCAGCTCCCCCGCGGGGGCCGTCTCCCGTACGCAGTATTTT. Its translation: CASSSPAGAVSRTQYF. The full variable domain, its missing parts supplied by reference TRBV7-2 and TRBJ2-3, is GAGVSQSPSNKVTEKGKDVELRCDPISGHTALYWYRQSLGQGLEFLIYFQGNSAPDKSGLPSDRFSAERTGGSVSTLTIQRTQQEDSAVYLCASSSPAGAVSRTQYFGPGTRLTVL.

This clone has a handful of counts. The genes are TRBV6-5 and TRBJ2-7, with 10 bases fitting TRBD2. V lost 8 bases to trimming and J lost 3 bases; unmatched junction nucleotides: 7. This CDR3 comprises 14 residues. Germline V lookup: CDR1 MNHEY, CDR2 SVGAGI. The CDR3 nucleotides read TGTGCCAGCGCTCAGCGGGAGGGGGGCTACGAGCAGTACTTC. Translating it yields CASAQREGGYEQYF.

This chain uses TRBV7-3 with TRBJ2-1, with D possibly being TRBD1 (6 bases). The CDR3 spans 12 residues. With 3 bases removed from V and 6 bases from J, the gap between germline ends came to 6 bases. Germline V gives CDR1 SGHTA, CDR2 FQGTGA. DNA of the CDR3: TGTGCCAGCAGCTTCAGGGGCAATGAGCAGTTCTTC. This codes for CASSFRGNEQFF.

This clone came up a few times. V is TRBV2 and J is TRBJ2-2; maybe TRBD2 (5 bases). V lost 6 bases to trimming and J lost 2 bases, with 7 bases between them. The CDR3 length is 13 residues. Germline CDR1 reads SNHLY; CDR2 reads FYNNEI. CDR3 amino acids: CASRRENTGELFF. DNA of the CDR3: TGTGCCAGCAGGAGGGAAAACACCGGGGAGCTGTTTTTT.

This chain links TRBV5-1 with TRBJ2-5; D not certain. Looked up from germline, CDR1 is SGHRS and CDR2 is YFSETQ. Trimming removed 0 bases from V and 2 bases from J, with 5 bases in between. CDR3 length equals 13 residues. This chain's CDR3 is CASSLVQQETQYF. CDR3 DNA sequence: TGCGCCAGCAGCTTGGTTCAGCAAGAGACCCAGTACTTC.

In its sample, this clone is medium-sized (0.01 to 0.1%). The DNA of the CDR3 is TGCGCCAGCAGCCACGGACAGCGTCTTGAAAAACTGTTTTTT. Its translation is CASSHGQRLEKLFF. The chain couples TRBV4-1 to TRBJ1-4; TRBD1 might be the D (6 bases). The CDR3 spans 14 residues. Germline V gene data show CDR1 as MGHRA and CDR2 as YSYEKL. The ends were cut back, 3 bases at V and 7 bases at J, with 12 bases in the middle.

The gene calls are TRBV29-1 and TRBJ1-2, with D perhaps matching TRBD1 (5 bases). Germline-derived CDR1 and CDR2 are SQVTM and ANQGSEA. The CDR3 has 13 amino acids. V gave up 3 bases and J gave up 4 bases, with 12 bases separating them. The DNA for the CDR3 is TGCAGCGTTGAGATCCAGGGTACCTATGGCTACACCTTC. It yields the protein CSVEIQGTYGYTF.

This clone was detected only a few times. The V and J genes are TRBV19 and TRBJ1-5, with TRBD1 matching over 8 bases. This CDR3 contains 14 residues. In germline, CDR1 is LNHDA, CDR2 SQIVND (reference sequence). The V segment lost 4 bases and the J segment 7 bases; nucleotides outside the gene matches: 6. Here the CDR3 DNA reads TGTGCCAGTAGTACTCCAGGGACAGGACAGCCCCAGCATTTT. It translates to CASSTPGTGQPQHF.

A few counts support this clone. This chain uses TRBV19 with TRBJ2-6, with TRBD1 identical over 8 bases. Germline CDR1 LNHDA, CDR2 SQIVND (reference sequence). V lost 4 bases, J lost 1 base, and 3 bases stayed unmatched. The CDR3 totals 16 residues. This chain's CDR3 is CASSRTGMSGANVLTF. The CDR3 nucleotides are TGTGCCAGTAGTAGGACAGGGATGTCTGGGGCCAACGTCCTGACTTTC.

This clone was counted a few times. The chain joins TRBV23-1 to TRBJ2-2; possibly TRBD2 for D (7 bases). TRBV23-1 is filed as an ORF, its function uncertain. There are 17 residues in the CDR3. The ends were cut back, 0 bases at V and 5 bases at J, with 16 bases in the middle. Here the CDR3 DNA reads TGCGCCAGCAGTCAATCGGGAGGGGGGCGGAGGACCGGGGAGCTGTTTTTT. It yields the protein CASSQSGGGRRTGELFF.

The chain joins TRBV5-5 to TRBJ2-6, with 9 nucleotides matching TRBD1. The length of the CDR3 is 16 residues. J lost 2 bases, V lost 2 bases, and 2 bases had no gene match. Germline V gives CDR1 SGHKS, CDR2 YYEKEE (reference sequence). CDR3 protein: CASSLQGAAGANVLTF. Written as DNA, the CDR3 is TGTGCCAGCAGCTTACAGGGGGCAGCTGGGGCCAACGTCCTGACTTTC. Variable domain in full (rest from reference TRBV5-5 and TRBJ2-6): DAGVTQSPTHLIKTRGQQVTLRCSPISGHKSVSWYQQVLGQGPQFIFQYYEKEERGRGNFPDRFSARQFPNYSSELNVNALLLGDSALYLCASSLQGAAGANVLTFGAGSRLTVL.

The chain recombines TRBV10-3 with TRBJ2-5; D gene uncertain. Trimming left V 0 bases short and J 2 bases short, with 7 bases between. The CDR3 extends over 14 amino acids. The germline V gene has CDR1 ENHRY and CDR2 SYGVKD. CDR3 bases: TGTGCCATCAGTGAGTCTACGGTACAAGAGACCCAGTACTTC. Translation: CAISESTVQETQYF.

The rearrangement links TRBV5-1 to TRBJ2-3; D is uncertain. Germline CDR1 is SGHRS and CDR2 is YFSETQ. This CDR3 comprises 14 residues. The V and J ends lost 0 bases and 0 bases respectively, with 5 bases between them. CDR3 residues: CASSLAVSTDTQYF. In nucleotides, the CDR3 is TGCGCCAGCAGCTTGGCTGTCAGCACAGATACGCAGTATTTT.

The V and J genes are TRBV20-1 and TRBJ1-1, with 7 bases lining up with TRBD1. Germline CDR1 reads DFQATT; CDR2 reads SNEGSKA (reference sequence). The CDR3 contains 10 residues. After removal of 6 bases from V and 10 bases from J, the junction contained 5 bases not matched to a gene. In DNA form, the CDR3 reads TGCAGTGCATCGGGACAGAGAGCTTTCTTT. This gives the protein CSASGQRAFF.

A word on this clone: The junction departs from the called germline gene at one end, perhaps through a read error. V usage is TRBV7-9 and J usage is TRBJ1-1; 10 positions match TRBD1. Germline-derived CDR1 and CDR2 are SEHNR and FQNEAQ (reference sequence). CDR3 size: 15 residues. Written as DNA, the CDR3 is TGTGCCAGCAGCCGACAGGGGGCTGACACGGCTGAAACTTTCTTT. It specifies CASSRQGADTAETFF. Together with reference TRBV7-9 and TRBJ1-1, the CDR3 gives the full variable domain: DTGVSQNPRHKITKRGQNVTFRCDPISEHNRLYWYRQTLGQGPEFLTYFQNEAQLEKSRLLSDRFSAERPKGSFSTLEIQRTEQGDSAMYLCASSRQGADTAETFFGQGTRLTVV.

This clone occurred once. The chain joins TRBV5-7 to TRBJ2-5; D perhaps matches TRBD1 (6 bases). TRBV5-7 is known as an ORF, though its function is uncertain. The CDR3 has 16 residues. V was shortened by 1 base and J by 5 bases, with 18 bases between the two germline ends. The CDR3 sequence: CASSLSNRGLGETQYF. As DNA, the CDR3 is TGTGCCAGCAGCTTGTCTAATAGGGGGTTAGGGGAGACCCAGTACTTC.

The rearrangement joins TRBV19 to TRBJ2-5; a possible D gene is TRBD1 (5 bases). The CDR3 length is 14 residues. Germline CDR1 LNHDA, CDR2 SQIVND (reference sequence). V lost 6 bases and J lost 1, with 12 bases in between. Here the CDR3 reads CASSPQGLQETQYF. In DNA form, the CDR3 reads TGTGCCAGTAGCCCCCAGGGCCTCCAAGAGACCCAGTACTTC.

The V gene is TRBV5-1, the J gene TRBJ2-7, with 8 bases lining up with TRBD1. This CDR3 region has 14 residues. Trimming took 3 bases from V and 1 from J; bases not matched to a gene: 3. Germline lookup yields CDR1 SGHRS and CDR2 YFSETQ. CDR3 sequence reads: CASSSRQGSYEQYF. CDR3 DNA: TGCGCCAGCAGCTCGCGACAGGGGTCCTACGAGCAGTACTTC.

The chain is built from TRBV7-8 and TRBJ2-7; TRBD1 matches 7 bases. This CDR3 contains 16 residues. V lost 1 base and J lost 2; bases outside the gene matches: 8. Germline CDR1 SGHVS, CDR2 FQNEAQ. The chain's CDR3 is CASSLVSTGVAYEQYF. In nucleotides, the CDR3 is TGTGCCAGCAGCTTAGTCTCCACAGGGGTAGCCTACGAGCAGTACTTC.

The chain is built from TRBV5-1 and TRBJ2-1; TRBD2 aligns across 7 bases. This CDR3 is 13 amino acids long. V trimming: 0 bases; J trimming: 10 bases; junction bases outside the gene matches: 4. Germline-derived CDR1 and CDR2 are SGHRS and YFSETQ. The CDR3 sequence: CASSLVAGDEQFF. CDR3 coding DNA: TGCGCCAGCAGCTTGGTTGCGGGAGACGAGCAGTTCTTC.